Listed here are 12 T cell receptor beta chains from one sample, sequenced in a study of CD8+ T cells in alopecia areata. Reverse transcription of extracted RNA yielded cDNA, which provided the sequencing template. The data were produced by immunoSEQ multiplex PCR, yet TCRdb's version contains in-frame clones alone and is incomplete. The sample yields about 190,000 clones, roughly three fifths seen once. The treatment is: oral pan-JAK inhibitor, 5-10 mg twice daily. This material consisted of CD4+ T cells sorted from blood, taken around week 50, from a patient treated with tofacitinib. The receptors were sampled from a human donor with alopecia areata.

The chain employs TRBV2 and TRBJ1-2; the D gene is possibly TRBD1 (5 bases). This CDR3 is built from 14 residues. Germline CDR1 is SNHLY and CDR2 is FYNNEI. V lost 6 bases, J lost 2 bases, and 13 bases lay in between. For the CDR3, the DNA is TGTGCCAGCAGCCCATCGGGGGGGAACTATGGCTACACCTTC. Amino acid sequence: CASSPSGGNYGYTF.

The chain joins TRBV4-3 to TRBJ1-4, with a weak D call TRBD1 (5 bases). The V and J ends lost 2 bases and 8 bases respectively, with 18 bases between them. Germline CDR1 and CDR2: LGHNA and YSLEER. The CDR3 totals 16 residues. The CDR3 region is CASSQQRDQGYEKLFF. The CDR3 DNA reads TGCGCCAGCAGCCAACAGAGGGACCAAGGTTACGAAAAACTGTTTTTT.

This chain joins TRBV5-1 and TRBJ2-5, with TRBD1 as a possible D gene (5 bases). The V gene lost 4 bases and the J gene lost 2 bases, with 12 bases spanning the gap. The length of the CDR3 is 14 residues. Germline lookup yields CDR1 SGHRS and CDR2 YFSETQ. Written as DNA, the CDR3 is TGCGCCAGCAGCGCAACAGGATTTCAAGAGACCCAGTACTTC. Translated: CASSATGFQETQYF.

This clone was picked up a small number of times. The J gene is TRBJ2-3, the V gene TRBV5-1; 7 positions match TRBD1. The CDR3 totals 14 residues. The V gene end was trimmed by 4 bases and the J gene end by 6 bases; junction bases not matched to a gene: 8. In germline, CDR1 is SGHRS, CDR2 YFSETQ. The CDR3 sequence: CASSIGQDGDTQYF. In DNA, the CDR3 is TGCGCCAGCAGCATCGGACAGGACGGGGATACGCAGTATTTT.

The chain recombines TRBV29-1 with TRBJ1-1; no definite D call. The germline V gene encodes CDR1 SQVTM and CDR2 ANQGSEA. This CDR3 spans 13 amino acids. Trimming took 4 bases from V and 3 from J, leaving 12 bases between them. The CDR3 is CSVAKEGDTEAFF. The CDR3, as DNA: TGCAGCGTTGCCAAGGAGGGCGACACTGAAGCTTTCTTT.

This chain uses TRBV29-1 with TRBJ1-1; D is unresolved. This CDR3 is 12 amino acids long. The germline gives CDR1 SQVTM, CDR2 ANQGSEA. Trimming took off 3 bases at V and 1 base at J, with 6 bases between the two ends. For the CDR3, the DNA is TGCAGCGTTGAGGCCCAGAACACTGAAGCTTTCTTT. It yields the protein CSVEAQNTEAFF.

This clone was counted ten times or more. The V and J genes are TRBV5-1 and TRBJ2-5; the D is unclear. This CDR3 is built from 14 residues. V was pared by 0 bases and J by 5 bases, with 11 bases between. Germline V gives CDR1 SGHRS, CDR2 YFSETQ. The CDR3 here is CASSLDMGWETQYF. CDR3 in DNA: TGCGCCAGCAGCTTGGATATGGGGTGGGAGACCCAGTACTTC.

V is TRBV11-2 and J is TRBJ2-7, with 8 nucleotides matching TRBD2. The CDR3 has 15 amino acids. The V and J ends lost 2 bases and 2 bases, in that order; junction bases with no gene match: 5. CDR1 is SGHAT and CDR2 is FQNNGV in the germline V gene. The CDR3 region has the DNA TGTGCCAGCAGCTTACTCCGGGGGGGCACCTACGAGCAGTACTTC. Its translation: CASSLLRGGTYEQYF.

The chain joins TRBV29-1 to TRBJ1-6; tentative D call: TRBD1 (5 bases). The germline V gene encodes CDR1 SQVTM and CDR2 ANQGSEA. V was clipped by 5 bases and J by 10 bases, with 15 bases between them. The CDR3 covers 13 residues. CDR3 in DNA: TGCAGCGTTCGACGCGGGGCCGCATCACCCCTCCACTTT. Translated: CSVRRGAASPLHF.

As concerns this clone: Distinct nucleotide sequences in the sample also encode this CDR3. The chain couples TRBV30 to TRBJ1-5; D is undetermined. Looked up from germline, CDR1 is GTSNPN and CDR2 is SVGIG (reference sequence). V dropped 2 bases and J dropped 2 bases, with 7 bases sitting between them. This CDR3 is built from 13 residues. CDR3: CAWSPRGNQPQHF. The DNA for the CDR3 is TGTGCCTGGAGTCCCCGAGGCAATCAGCCCCAGCATTTT.

The chain has TRBV5-6 and TRBJ1-2; possible D gene TRBD1, 5 bases. The V end lost 3 bases, the J end lost 4 bases, and 7 bases lay between the germline ends. From germline, CDR1 is SGHDT and CDR2 YYEEEE. The CDR3 spans 12 residues. CDR3 sequence: CASSSGTYGYTF. CDR3 coding DNA: TGTGCCAGCAGCTCCGGGACCTATGGCTACACCTTC. Combining the CDR3 with reference TRBV5-6 and TRBJ1-2 gives the whole variable domain DAGVTQSPTHLIKTRGQQVTLRCSPKSGHDTVSWYQQALGQGPQFIFQYYEEEERQRGNFPDRFSGHQFPNYSSELNVNALLLGDSALYLCASSSGTYGYTFGSGTRLTVV.

The chain combines TRBV9 with TRBJ1-1; possible D gene TRBD1, 6 bases. Per germline, CDR1 SGDLS and CDR2 YYNGEE. The length of the CDR3 is 12 residues. V was clipped by 4 bases and J by 11 bases, with 15 bases between them. The CDR3 bases are TGTGCCAGCAGCCCCCGATGGGGGGCGGCTTTCTTT. Its protein is CASSPRWGAAFF.